The 31 T cell receptor beta chains in this list originate from one sample, sequenced in a study of CD8+ T cells in alopecia areata. After isolation, RNA underwent reverse transcription to generate cDNA as the sequencing template. Here immunoSEQ multiplex PCR was the method, and the copy in TCRdb shows in-frame clones only, minus some. The table includes 100,000 to 150,000 clones, 58% detected once. The input for sequencing was CD4+ T cells sorted from blood, taken at week 0. These receptors were collected from a human donor with alopecia areata.

This rearrangement joins TRBV21-1 to TRBJ1-5. TRBV21-1 is a listed pseudogene. This CDR3 contains 12 residues. For the CDR3, the DNA is TGTGCCAGCAGCAAGCTTGTACAGCCCCAGCATTTT. Translating gives CASSKLVQPQHF.

The chain combines TRBV2 with TRBJ2-2; D is undetermined. The CDR3 has 11 residues. CDR1 is SNHLY, CDR2 FYNNEI, per germline. V was pared by 6 bases and J by 7 bases, with 6 bases between. In DNA, the CDR3 is TGTGCCAGCAGGGGCCTCGGGGAGCTGTTTTTT. Its protein product is CASRGLGELFF.

The chain joins TRBV5-4 to TRBJ2-5, with D tentatively TRBD1 or TRBD2 (5 bases each). Trimming stripped 2 bases from V and 4 bases from J, with 15 bases between. CDR3 length: 15 amino acids. Germline V gene sequence: CDR1 SGHNT, CDR2 YYREEE (reference sequence). The DNA for the CDR3 is TGTGCCAGCAGCTTAGGTCTTAGTGGGGGAGAGACCCAGTACTTC. This codes for CASSLGLSGGETQYF.

This clone has only a few counts. This chain connects TRBV6-6 to TRBJ1-3; D is ambiguous. CDR1 is MNHNY and CDR2 is SVGAGI in the germline V gene (reference sequence). This CDR3 region has 16 residues. V was trimmed by 8 bases and J by 2 bases, leaving 19 bases between them. The CDR3 region has the DNA TGTGCCAGCCAACCGTCACGAGGTCCCGCTGGAAACACCATATATTTT. It specifies CASQPSRGPAGNTIYF.

The V call is TRBV19, the J call TRBJ2-7; weak D call: TRBD1 (5 bases). CDR3 length: 18 residues. V gave up 1 base and J gave up 5 bases, with 24 bases separating them. Per germline, CDR1 LNHDA and CDR2 SQIVND (reference sequence). The CDR3 protein is CASSIATHHRSGSDEQYF. Written as DNA, the CDR3 is TGTGCCAGTAGTATAGCGACGCACCACAGGTCTGGAAGTGACGAGCAGTACTTC.

The rearrangement joins TRBV27 to TRBJ2-1; TRBD1 might be the D (6 bases). Looked up from germline, CDR1 is MNHEY and CDR2 is SMNVEV (reference sequence). Trimming removed 4 bases from V and 7 bases from J, with 11 bases in between. The CDR3 is 13 residues long. The CDR3 DNA follows: TGTGCCAGCAGTTCGGACAGTCGGAATGAGCAGTTCTTC. The encoded protein is CASSSDSRNEQFF.

This clone was recorded only once. The rearrangement uses TRBV19 and TRBJ2-1, with TRBD1 identical over 8 bases. J gave up 8 bases and V 3 bases, and 3 bases lay outside the gene matches. There are 13 residues in the CDR3. Per germline, CDR1 LNHDA and CDR2 SQIVND (reference sequence). The CDR3, as DNA: TGTGCCAGTAGTATCCAGGGGGCCGATGAGCAGTTCTTC. Encoded protein: CASSIQGADEQFF.

The chain couples TRBV5-1 to TRBJ2-6, with a possible D match to TRBD1 (6 bases). Germline V gene sequence: CDR1 SGHRS, CDR2 YFSETQ. The ends were cut back, 4 bases at V and 4 bases at J, with 18 bases in the middle. CDR3 size: 17 residues. As DNA, the CDR3 is TGCGCCAGCAGCACCTTGCCCTCAGGGGCCGGGGCCAACGTCCTGACTTTC. This gives the protein CASSTLPSGAGANVLTF.

The V call is TRBV5-6, the J call TRBJ1-4; D is undetermined. V shed 4 bases and J shed 8 bases, with 18 bases lying between them. The CDR3 is 15 amino acids. The germline gives CDR1 SGHDT, CDR2 YYEEEE. The chain's CDR3 is CASSRPGSGREKLFF. Written as DNA, the CDR3 is TGTGCCAGCAGCAGACCGGGCTCCGGGAGGGAAAAACTGTTTTTT.

The chain is built from TRBV5-1 and TRBJ2-5, with TRBD2 identical over 7 bases. Germline V gene lookup returns CDR1 SGHRS and CDR2 YFSETQ. Unmatched junction bases numbered 10, after V lost 0 bases and J lost 2 bases. CDR3 size: 17 residues. The CDR3 spells CASSLGPRQGGQETQYF. The DNA of the CDR3 is TGCGCCAGCAGCTTGGGTCCTCGGCAGGGAGGGCAAGAGACCCAGTACTTC.

This clone is labeled medium-sized. The V call is TRBV6-1, the J call TRBJ2-3; possibly TRBD1 for D (6 bases). Per the germline V gene, CDR1 is MNHNS and CDR2 is SASEGT. The V and J ends lost 8 bases and 4 bases respectively, with 13 bases between them. The CDR3 is 13 amino acids. Here the CDR3 reads CASRTGWPDTQYF. CDR3 DNA: TGTGCCAGCCGTACAGGGTGGCCAGATACGCAGTATTTT.

The rearrangement joins TRBV10-3 to TRBJ1-1, with D tentatively TRBD1 (6 bases). Germline V lookup: CDR1 ENHRY, CDR2 SYGVKD. CDR3 length: 12 residues. Trimming stripped 11 bases from V and 8 bases from J, with 18 bases between. CDR3 bases: TGTGCCGGGGGCGGCAGGAGAAGGGAAGCTTTCTTT. Encoded protein: CAGGGRRREAFF.

The chain combines TRBV5-1 with TRBJ2-1; 9 positions agree with TRBD1. V lost 3 bases to trimming and J lost 2 bases; unmatched junction nucleotides: 3. Germline V gene data show CDR1 as SGHRS and CDR2 as YFSETQ. The CDR3 contains 15 residues. CDR3 DNA sequence: TGCGCCAGCAGCTGGGGGACAGGGCCCTACAATGAGCAGTTCTTC. Its protein product is CASSWGTGPYNEQFF.

This chain connects TRBV5-4 to TRBJ1-1, with D hard to call. Looked up from germline, CDR1 is SGHNT and CDR2 is YYREEE (reference sequence). This CDR3 region has 14 residues. The V end was cut by 2 bases, the J end by 5 bases, with 13 bases between. This chain's CDR3 is CASSLPTPGTEAFF. Here the CDR3 DNA reads TGTGCCAGCAGCTTACCCACTCCCGGGACTGAAGCTTTCTTT.

This chain uses TRBV28 with TRBJ1-5, with D maybe TRBD1 (6 bases). Germline CDR1 is MDHEN and CDR2 is SYDVKM. CDR3 size: 13 residues. V was trimmed by 6 bases and J by 7 bases, leaving 13 bases between them. The CDR3 bases are TGTGCCAGCAGACAGGGTAGTCGGCAGCCCCAGCATTTT. This encodes CASRQGSRQPQHF.

The chain has TRBV11-2 and TRBJ1-5; no clear D gene. The CDR3 totals 13 residues. V gave up 1 base and J gave up 1 base, with 2 bases separating them. Per the germline V gene, CDR1 is SGHAT and CDR2 is FQNNGV. The CDR3 sequence is CASSLVSNQPQHF. The DNA for the CDR3 is TGTGCCAGCAGCTTAGTCAGCAATCAGCCCCAGCATTTT.

The V call is TRBV10-3, the J call TRBJ1-3; perhaps TRBD1 as D (6 bases). Per germline, CDR1 ENHRY and CDR2 SYGVKD. V gave up 3 bases and J gave up 4 bases, with 13 bases separating them. This CDR3 comprises 15 residues. This CDR3 reads CAISDLQGSGNTIYF. The DNA for the CDR3 is TGTGCCATCAGTGACCTACAGGGATCAGGAAACACCATATATTTT.

V usage is TRBV2 and J usage is TRBJ1-6; TRBD1 might be the D (5 bases). Germline lookup yields CDR1 SNHLY and CDR2 FYNNEI. The CDR3 extends over 18 amino acids. Trimming removed 7 bases at V and 0 bases at J, with 19 bases between. The CDR3 loop is CASTILGAEFSYNSPLHF. DNA of the CDR3: TGTGCCAGCACGATATTAGGGGCCGAATTCTCCTATAATTCACCCCTCCACTTT. Looking up the rest from reference TRBV2 and TRBJ1-6 gives the full variable domain: EPEVTQTPSHQVTQMGQEVILRCVPISNHLYFYWYRQILGQKVEFLVSFYNNEISEKSEIFDDQFSVERPDGSNFTLKIRSTKLEDSAMYFCASTILGAEFSYNSPLHFGNGTRLTVT.

This chain links TRBV19 with TRBJ1-5; tentatively, D is TRBD1 (6 bases). The length of the CDR3 is 14 residues. V dropped 4 bases and J dropped 1 base, with 8 bases sitting between them. Germline V gene sequence: CDR1 LNHDA, CDR2 SQIVND (reference sequence). The CDR3: CASSRGQSNQPQHF. CDR3 DNA sequence: TGTGCCAGTAGTAGAGGACAGAGCAATCAGCCCCAGCATTTT.

The chain has TRBV7-9 and TRBJ2-5, with D possibly matching TRBD2 (5 bases). The germline gives CDR1 SEHNR, CDR2 FQNEAQ (reference sequence). V gave up 3 bases and J gave up 1 base, with 9 bases separating them. The CDR3 is 14 residues long. The CDR3 sequence is CASSFRDAQETQYF. CDR3 nucleotide sequence: TGTGCCAGCAGCTTCCGGGATGCCCAAGAGACCCAGTACTTC.

The gene calls are TRBV7-3 and TRBJ2-5, with D unresolved. The CDR3 length is 13 residues. Germline V gene lookup returns CDR1 SGHTA and CDR2 FQGTGA. Deletions cut 5 bases from V and 4 bases from J, with 11 bases between. In DNA form, the CDR3 reads TGTGCCAGCAGCCCAAATCAGCGAGAGACCCAGTACTTC. Translating it yields CASSPNQRETQYF.

V gene TRBV5-1 combines with J gene TRBJ2-6; D call uncertain. The V and J ends lost 4 bases and 2 bases respectively, with 10 bases between them. CDR1 and CDR2 from the germline V gene are SGHRS and YFSETQ. The CDR3 is made up of 15 amino acids. The CDR3 bases are TGCGCCAGCAGCCCGGAAGGTCCTGGGGCCAACGTCCTGACTTTC. Its translation is CASSPEGPGANVLTF.

The J gene is TRBJ2-7, the V gene TRBV29-1; D is undetermined. This CDR3 spans 17 amino acids. Trimming took 4 bases from V and 0 from J, leaving 22 bases between them. Germline assignment: CDR1 SQVTM and CDR2 ANQGSEA. Here the CDR3 DNA reads TGCAGCGTTGGACAACAACTTAACAGCTTCAGCTCCTACGAGCAGTACTTC. Amino acids: CSVGQQLNSFSSYEQYF.

The chain is built from TRBV30 and TRBJ1-6; D is undetermined. The germline gives CDR1 GTSNPN, CDR2 SVGIG (reference sequence). The CDR3 is 11 residues long. V gave up 2 bases and J gave up 11 bases, with 7 bases separating them. DNA of the CDR3: TGTGCCTGGAGTACGGTACCACCCCTCCACTTT. Translated: CAWSTVPPLHF. The full variable domain, completed using reference TRBV30 and TRBJ1-6, is SQTIHQWPATLVQPVGSPLSLECTVEGTSNPNLYWYRQAAGRGLQLLFYSVGIGQISSEVPQNLSASRPQDRQFILSSKKLLLSDSGFYLCAWSTVPPLHFGNGTRLTVT.

The V gene is TRBV5-1, the J gene TRBJ2-5, with 9 bases that match TRBD2. Germline-derived CDR1 and CDR2 are SGHRS and YFSETQ. This CDR3 contains 17 residues. The ends lost 2 bases at V and 4 bases at J; junction bases unmatched: 12. CDR3 loop: CASSFRGSGRIGETQYF. For the CDR3, the DNA is TGCGCCAGCAGCTTTCGGGGCAGCGGGAGGATCGGAGAGACCCAGTACTTC.

CDR3 sequence (DNA): TGTGCCAGCAGTTGGGACAGATCGAACACTGAAGCTTTCTTT. Encoded protein: CASSWDRSNTEAFF. The rearrangement joins TRBV6-5 to TRBJ1-1; 7 nucleotides match TRBD1. Trimming took 4 bases from V and 1 from J; bases not matched to a gene: 3. The CDR3 contains 14 residues. Germline loops: CDR1 MNHEY, CDR2 SVGAGI.

J is TRBJ2-1 and V is TRBV19; 7 positions match TRBD2. Trimming at V came to 3 bases and at J to 8 bases, leaving 7 bases not matched to a gene. CDR3 length: 14 amino acids. Germline assignment: CDR1 LNHDA and CDR2 SQIVND (reference sequence). CDR3 nucleotides: TGTGCCAGTAGTATGGGGGGGAGTCGCGATGAGCAGTTCTTC. Its translation: CASSMGGSRDEQFF.

The chain recombines TRBV9 with TRBJ2-7; 9 bases are shared with TRBD2. Unmatched junction bases numbered 9, after V lost 6 bases and J lost 5 bases. The CDR3 is 14 amino acids. Germline loops: CDR1 SGDLS, CDR2 YYNGEE. This CDR3 is CASNTGTSSHEQYF. The CDR3 DNA follows: TGTGCCAGCAATACCGGGACTAGCTCGCACGAGCAGTACTTC.

The J gene is TRBJ2-2, the V gene TRBV25-1; TRBD1 matches at 8 bases. Germline V gives CDR1 MGHDK, CDR2 SYGVNS. With V trimmed by 4 bases and J by 0 bases, 4 bases remained unmatched. The CDR3 runs to 16 residues. The CDR3 DNA reads TGTGCCAGCAGTGCGGAACAGGGGGCGAACACCGGGGAGCTGTTTTTT. Its protein is CASSAEQGANTGELFF.

The chain carries TRBV5-1 and TRBJ2-5; tentatively, D is TRBD2 (6 bases). V was clipped by 1 base and J by 2 bases, with 15 bases between them. The CDR3 consists of 16 residues. CDR1 and CDR2 (germline): SGHRS, YFSETQ. CDR3 protein: CASSLRVASGQETQYF. As DNA, the CDR3 is TGCGCCAGCAGCTTGAGAGTGGCCAGCGGGCAAGAGACCCAGTACTTC.

The rearrangement joins TRBV6-5 to TRBJ1-5, with D possibly matching TRBD1 (6 bases). Trimming took off 4 bases at V and 7 bases at J, with 14 bases between the two ends. The CDR3 extends over 14 amino acids. Germline V gene sequence: CDR1 MNHEY, CDR2 SVGAGI. The CDR3 DNA follows: TGTGCCAGCAGTTTCAGGGGTATTGGGCAGCCCCAGCATTTT. Translated: CASSFRGIGQPQHF.